Shown below are 21 T cell receptor beta chains from a single sample sequenced in a study of T cells in tuberculosis. Some clones are missing from TCRdb's copy, which holds only in-frame ones; the method was immunoSEQ multiplex PCR. The profile shows tens of thousands of clones, approximately 95% of them singletons. The sample taken for sequencing was PBMCs. Receptors were obtained from a donor between 5 and 29 years old with latent tuberculosis or without tuberculosis infection.

This chain's CDR3 is CASSEAIGMEGTQYF. As DNA, the CDR3 is TGTGCCAGCAGTGAGGCCATCGGAATGGAGGGGACCCAGTACTTC. The rearrangement uses TRBV2 and TRBJ2-5; D possibly corresponds to TRBD2 (6 bases). Trimming removed 3 bases from V and 7 bases from J, with 18 bases in between. This CDR3 is built from 15 residues. Germline CDR1 and CDR2: SNHLY and FYNNEI.

This chain joins TRBV10-3 and TRBJ2-7; 8 bases align to TRBD2. Trimming cost V 2 bases and J 0 bases; bases outside gene matches: 6. This CDR3 contains 16 residues. The V gene's germline CDR1 is ENHRY and CDR2 SYGVKD. CDR3 coding DNA: TGTGCCATCAGTGAGGGCGGGGGGACCCACTCCTACGAGCAGTACTTC. Translating it yields CAISEGGGTHSYEQYF.

This clone was seen more than once but under ten times. This rearrangement joins TRBV29-1 to TRBJ2-2; D is perhaps TRBD1 (5 bases). Trimming took off 6 bases at V and 6 bases at J, with 11 bases between the two ends. Germline CDR1 SQVTM, CDR2 ANQGSEA. The CDR3 is 12 amino acids. CDR3 sequence (DNA): TGCAGCGTGGGGCTAGGAGCCGGGGAGCTGTTTTTT. This translates into CSVGLGAGELFF.

The J gene is TRBJ1-4, the V gene TRBV18; unclear D gene. Germline lookup yields CDR1 KGHSH and CDR2 LQKENI. V gave up 2 bases and J gave up 3 bases, with 19 bases separating them. The CDR3 has 18 residues. This CDR3 is CASSPSGNSGVSNEKLFF. In DNA, the CDR3 is TGTGCCAGCTCACCATCGGGGAATTCAGGAGTTTCTAATGAAAAACTGTTTTTT.

The chain uses TRBV6-5 and TRBJ2-1, with D possibly TRBD1 on 6 matching bases. The length of the CDR3 is 13 residues. The germline CDR1 and CDR2 sequences are MNHEY and SVGAGI. V lost 2 bases, J lost 7 bases, and 9 bases lay in between. The CDR3 spells CASSYRQGNEQFF. The DNA of the CDR3 is TGTGCCAGCAGTTACCGGCAGGGGAATGAGCAGTTCTTC.

The V and J genes are TRBV2 and TRBJ2-3; D uncertain. The V end was cut by 10 bases, the J end by 6 bases, with 17 bases between. Per the germline V gene, CDR1 is SNHLY and CDR2 is FYNNEI. The CDR3 consists of 13 residues. The CDR3 DNA follows: TGTGCCACTAGGCGGAGTTTTACGGATACGCAGTATTTT. This codes for CATRRSFTDTQYF. The full variable domain, completed using reference TRBV2 and TRBJ2-3, is EPEVTQTPSHQVTQMGQEVILRCVPISNHLYFYWYRQILGQKVEFLVSFYNNEISEKSEIFDDQFSVERPDGSNFTLKIRSTKLEDSAMYFCATRRSFTDTQYFGPGTRLTVL.

The V and J genes are TRBV9 and TRBJ2-7, with 7 nucleotides matching TRBD2. CDR3 size: 15 residues. The V gene end was trimmed by 0 bases and the J gene end by 3 bases; junction bases not matched to a gene: 6. Per germline, CDR1 SGDLS and CDR2 YYNGEE. CDR3 region: CASSVGGRADYEQYF. CDR3 nucleotide sequence: TGTGCCAGCAGCGTAGGGGGGAGGGCCGACTACGAGCAGTACTTC.

V gene TRBV19 combines with J gene TRBJ1-1; no clear D. CDR3 length: 13 amino acids. Per the germline V gene, CDR1 is LNHDA and CDR2 is SQIVND (reference sequence). V lost 8 bases, J lost 0 bases, and 10 bases lay in between. CDR3 loop: CASAPGVNTEAFF. The CDR3 nucleotides read TGTGCCAGTGCCCCCGGGGTGAACACTGAAGCTTTCTTT.

This chain connects TRBV7-2 to TRBJ2-2; no reliable D call. The CDR3 is 14 amino acids. CDR1 SGHTA and CDR2 FQGNSA come from the germline V gene. V was cut by 3 bases and J by 6 bases, with 11 bases left in between. DNA for the CDR3: TGTGCCAGCAGCTTCCTAAGAGGCTCCGGGGAGCTGTTTTTT. Translated, it gives CASSFLRGSGELFF.

This sequence joins TRBV10-3 and TRBJ2-2; a weak D match, TRBD2 (5 bases). The CDR3 has 14 amino acids. CDR1 ENHRY and CDR2 SYGVKD come from the germline V gene. In nucleotides, the CDR3 is TGTGCGATGGCTACCGGGGCGAACACCGGGGAGCTGTTTTTT. This codes for CAMATGANTGELFF.

In this sample, this clone turned up once. The V and J genes are TRBV2 and TRBJ2-5; D may be TRBD2 (6 bases). The CDR3 spans 15 residues. The V gene lost 0 bases and the J gene lost 5 bases, with 13 bases spanning the gap. Per the germline V gene, CDR1 is SNHLY and CDR2 is FYNNEI. CDR3 nucleotide sequence: TGTGCCAGCAGTGAAGCGCTCGGGAGCAGGGAGACCCAGTACTTC. Its protein product is CASSEALGSRETQYF.

This clone was found once. The chain carries TRBV29-1 and TRBJ2-7; 7 bases fit TRBD2. CDR3 length: 12 residues. CDR1 and CDR2 from the germline V gene are SQVTM and ANQGSEA. After removal of 5 bases from V and 0 bases from J, the junction contained 1 base not matched to a gene. The CDR3: CSVLAGSYEQYF. In DNA, the CDR3 is TGCAGCGTTTTAGCGGGCTCCTACGAGCAGTACTTC.

The chain uses TRBV5-1 and TRBJ2-2, with D perhaps TRBD1 (5 bases). Germline loops: CDR1 SGHRS, CDR2 YFSETQ. This CDR3 is 16 amino acids long. V was trimmed by 1 base and J by 3 bases, leaving 13 bases between them. This CDR3 is CASSLLGASDTGELFF. CDR3 DNA: TGCGCCAGCAGCTTGCTAGGGGCGAGCGACACCGGGGAGCTGTTTTTT.

The chain couples TRBV30 to TRBJ1-4, with D perhaps matching TRBD1 (5 bases). V lost 2 bases and J lost 7, with 11 bases in between. This CDR3 is 13 amino acids long. Germline values: CDR1 GTSNPN, CDR2 SVGIG (reference sequence). The CDR3 DNA reads as TGTGCCTGGAGTACAGGCTTGGGTGAAAAACTGTTTTTT. Translated: CAWSTGLGEKLFF.

CDR3 bases: TGTGCCAGCAGTTTCCCTGGACTAGCGGGGTACAATGAGCAGTTCTTC. This gives the protein CASSFPGLAGYNEQFF. V and J are TRBV28 and TRBJ2-1; 12 nucleotides match TRBD2. Germline CDR1 MDHEN, CDR2 SYDVKM. V lost 3 bases and J lost 4; bases outside the gene matches: 4. This CDR3 is built from 16 residues.

Written as DNA, the CDR3 is TGTGCCCCGGACGGGGGGCCCTTGAACACTGAAGCTTTCTTT. Encoded protein: CAPDGGPLNTEAFF. V gene TRBV19 combines with J gene TRBJ1-1, with D perhaps TRBD1 (6 bases). The germline CDR1 and CDR2 sequences are LNHDA and SQIVND (reference sequence). The V end was cut by 11 bases, the J end by 0 bases, with 16 bases between. CDR3 size: 14 residues.

V usage is TRBV14 and J usage is TRBJ2-4; 8 positions match TRBD1. The CDR3 covers 14 residues. V dropped 5 bases and J dropped 6; count of bases not matched to a gene: 6. CDR1 and CDR2 from the germline V gene are SGHDN and FVKESK. The chain's CDR3 is CASSKTTGVNIQYF. The DNA for the CDR3 is TGTGCCAGCAGCAAGACGACAGGGGTAAACATTCAGTACTTC.

The chain couples TRBV2 to TRBJ1-1; D is unresolved. The length of the CDR3 is 14 residues. Trimming shortened V by 7 bases and J by 1 base, and 13 bases separated the two germline ends. Germline-derived CDR1 and CDR2 are SNHLY and FYNNEI. The CDR3 reads CASTRATANTEAFF. DNA of the CDR3: TGTGCCAGCACCAGAGCCACAGCGAACACTGAAGCTTTCTTT.

The chain has TRBV5-8 and TRBJ2-5, with 8 bases fitting TRBD2. The CDR3 runs 14 residues. With 1 base clipped from V and 3 bases from J, the junction kept 2 bases outside the gene matches. In germline, CDR1 is SGHTS, CDR2 YDEGEE. The CDR3, as DNA: TGTGCCAGCAGCTTGACACTAGCGGAAGAGACCCAGTACTTC. Encoded protein: CASSLTLAEETQYF.

With regard to this clone: A much larger clone is a single base away; this may be a read error. The identical CDR3 is also encoded by other nucleotide sequences in the sample. V usage is TRBV5-1 and J usage is TRBJ1-5, with D possibly TRBD1 on 5 matching bases. Germline V CDR1 and CDR2: SGHRS, YFSETQ. The CDR3 sequence is 15 residues long. The CDR3 region has the DNA TGCGCCAGCAGCTTAACGACAGATAGCAATCAACCCCAGCATTTT. Encoded protein: CASSLTTDSNQPQHF.

In the case of this clone: Other DNA sequences within the sample encode an identical CDR3. The chain uses TRBV5-1 and TRBJ1-5; no clear D gene. The CDR3 spans 14 residues. In germline, CDR1 is SGHRS, CDR2 YFSETQ. V lost 1 base and J 3 bases, leaving 8 bases between the germline ends. The CDR3, as DNA: TGCGCCAGCAGCTTGACGGGTTCCAATCAGCCCCAGCATTTT. Translated, it gives CASSLTGSNQPQHF.